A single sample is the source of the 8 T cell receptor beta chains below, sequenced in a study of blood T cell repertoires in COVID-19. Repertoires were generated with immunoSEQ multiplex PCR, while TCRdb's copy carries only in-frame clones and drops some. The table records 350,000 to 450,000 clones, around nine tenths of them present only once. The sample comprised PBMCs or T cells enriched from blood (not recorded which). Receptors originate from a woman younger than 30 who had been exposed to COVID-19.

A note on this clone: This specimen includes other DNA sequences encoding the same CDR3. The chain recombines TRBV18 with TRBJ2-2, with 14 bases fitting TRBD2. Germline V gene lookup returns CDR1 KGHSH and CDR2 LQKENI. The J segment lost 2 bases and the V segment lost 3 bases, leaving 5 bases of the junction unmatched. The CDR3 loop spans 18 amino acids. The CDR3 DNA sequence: TGTGCCAGCTCACCGCGGACTAGCGGGGGGCTCAACACCGGGGAGCTGTTTTTT. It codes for CASSPRTSGGLNTGELFF.

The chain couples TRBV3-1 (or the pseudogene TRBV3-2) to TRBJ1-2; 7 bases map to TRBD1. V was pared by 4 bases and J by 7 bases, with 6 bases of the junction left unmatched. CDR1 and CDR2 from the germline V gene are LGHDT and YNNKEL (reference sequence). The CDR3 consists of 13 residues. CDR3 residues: CASSLEGAVGYTF. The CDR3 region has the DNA TGTGCCAGCAGCCTTGAGGGGGCGGTTGGCTACACCTTC.

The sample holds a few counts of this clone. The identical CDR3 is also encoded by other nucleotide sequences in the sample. CDR3 sequence (DNA): TGTGCCAGCAGCTTATCCCGTAACACTGAAGCTTTCTTT. Its protein product is CASSLSRNTEAFF. V is TRBV11-2 and J is TRBJ1-1; D unresolved. In germline, CDR1 is SGHAT, CDR2 FQNNGV. Trimming took 2 bases from V and 2 from J, leaving 6 bases between them. There are 13 residues in the CDR3.

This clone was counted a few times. The CDR3 spells CASSLGLADSYEQYF. The CDR3 nucleotides read TGTGCCAGCAGCCTGGGACTAGCGGATTCCTACGAGCAGTACTTC. The chain combines TRBV5-4 with TRBJ2-7; 11 bases align to TRBD2. The CDR3 consists of 15 residues. V was pared by 4 bases and J by 1 base, with 4 bases of the junction left unmatched. Germline V lookup: CDR1 SGHNT, CDR2 YYREEE (reference sequence).

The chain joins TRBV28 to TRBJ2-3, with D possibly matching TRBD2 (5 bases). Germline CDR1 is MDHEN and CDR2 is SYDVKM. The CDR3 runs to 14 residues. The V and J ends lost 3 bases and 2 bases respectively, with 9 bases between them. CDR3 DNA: TGTGCCAGCAGTTTCGGAGGATACACAGATACGCAGTATTTT. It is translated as CASSFGGYTDTQYF.

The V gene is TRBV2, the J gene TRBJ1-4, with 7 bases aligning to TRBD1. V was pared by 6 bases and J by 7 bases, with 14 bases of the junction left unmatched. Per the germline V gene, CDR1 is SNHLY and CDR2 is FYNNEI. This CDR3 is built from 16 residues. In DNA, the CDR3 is TGTGCCAGCAGCGGGTTCAACAGGGGAAGGGGTGAAAAACTGTTTTTT. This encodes CASSGFNRGRGEKLFF.

CDR3 nucleotides: TGTGCCAGCAGTCCAGGACAGGGCTGGGGTTACGAGCAGTACTTC. It codes for CASSPGQGWGYEQYF. This sequence joins TRBV27 and TRBJ2-7, with TRBD1 matching over 8 bases. The CDR3 consists of 15 residues. Germline loops: CDR1 MNHEY, CDR2 SMNVEV (reference sequence). V shed 5 bases and J 4 bases; nucleotides not matched to a gene: 10.

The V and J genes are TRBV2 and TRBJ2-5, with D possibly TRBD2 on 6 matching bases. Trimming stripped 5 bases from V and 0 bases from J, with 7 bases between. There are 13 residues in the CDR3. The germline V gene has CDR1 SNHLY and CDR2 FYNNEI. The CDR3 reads CASSRTNQETQYF. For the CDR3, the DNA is TGTGCCAGCAGTCGGACTAACCAAGAGACCCAGTACTTC.